A selection of T cell receptor beta chains follows, all from one sample in a study of post-analysis software for immune sequencing data. TCRdb ran MiXCR on the PCR reads and lists one entry per CDR3 protein. The profile shows fewer than 850,000 distinct CDR3 sequences, 25% to 30% of them singletons. The sample comprised blood. These receptor sequences come from a girl aged 5 to 17 with multiple sclerosis. Both conserved end residues are part of each CDR3. D genes are given only for firm matches. Size is omitted from some rows. Given values are once, few, many or a class for expanded clones.

v_gene	abundance	j_gene	d_gene	CDR3nt	CDR3aa
TRBV2	few	TRBJ1-5	NA	TGTGCCAGCACGGTGAGCTATAGCAATCAGCCCCAGCATTTT	CASTVSYSNQPQHF
TRBV9	NA	TRBJ2-1	NA	TGTGCCAGCAGCGTAGACGAAACGGGGGTGATCAATGAGCGGTTCTTC	CASSVDETGVINERFF
TRBV7-9	NA	TRBJ2-1	TRBD2	TGTGCCAGCAGCTTAGAGACTAGCGGGATACCGGAGCAGTTCTTC	CASSLETSGIPEQFF
TRBV2	few	TRBJ1-2	TRBD1	TGTGCCAGCAGTGGCCGGGACAGGGTGAACTATGGCTACACCTTC	CASSGRDRVNYGYTF
TRBV7-9	NA	TRBJ1-2	NA	TGTGCCACCGGGGCGACCTATGGCTACACCTTC	CATGATYGYTF
TRBV3-1	few	TRBJ2-5	TRBD2	TGTGCCAGCAGCCAAGGGGGCGGGGGGGCCGAGACCCAGTACTTC	CASSQGGGGAETQYF
TRBV5-1	NA	TRBJ1-4	NA	TGCGCCAGCAGCTTGGTTGGGGCCTCCAATCAAAAACTGTTTTTT	CASSLVGASNQKLFF
TRBV7-2	NA	TRBJ2-6	TRBD1	TGTGCCAGCAGCTTAGTTAGGGCAGGGGGCCTCTCTGGGGCCAACGTCCTGACTTTC	CASSLVRAGGLSGANVLTF
TRBV7-2	NA	TRBJ1-5	TRBD1	TGTGCCGGCAGCTTAACGGGACAGGGGGGACAGCCCCAGCATTTT	CAGSLTGQGGQPQHF
TRBV24-1	NA	TRBJ1-5	NA	TGTGCCACCAGTGATTTTACGGGACGCGCGGTGTTGTGGCCCCAGCATTTT	CATSDFTGRAVLWPQHF
TRBV20-1	NA	TRBJ2-5	TRBD1	TGCAGTGCCAGGACAGGGTACGGGACCCAGTACTTC	CSARTGYGTQYF
TRBV19	NA	TRBJ2-4	NA	TGTGCCAGTAGTACCCAGATGTGGGCAGCAAAAAACATTCAGTACTTC	CASSTQMWAAKNIQYF
TRBV6-1	few	TRBJ1-5	NA	TGTGCCAGCAGTGAAGCTATCGTGGGTGGCAATCAGCCCCGGCATTTT	CASSEAIVGGNQPRHF
TRBV20-1	few	TRBJ1-5	NA	TGCAGTGCTAGTCCGACAAAGGGGAGTCAGCCCCAGCATTTT	CSASPTKGSQPQHF
TRBV29-1	NA	TRBJ2-7	NA	TGCAGCGTTCTGAAGGATTCTTACGAGCAGTACTTC	CSVLKDSYEQYF
TRBV10-1	many	TRBJ2-1	TRBD2	TGCGCCAGCAGTGAGATCCAGCGGGAGGGCCGGGGTGAGCAGTTCTTC	CASSEIQREGRGEQFF
TRBV6-5	NA	TRBJ1-4	TRBD1	TGTGCCAGCAGCAGGACAGGGGGCAGTGAAAAACTGTTTTTT	CASSRTGGSEKLFF
TRBV29-1	NA	TRBJ2-5	NA	TGCAGCGTTGAACCCGGGGGACAAGAGACCCAGTACTTC	CSVEPGGQETQYF
TRBV20-1	NA	TRBJ2-7	TRBD1	TGCAGTGCTATACCGGGACAGGGGACCTACGAGCAGTACTTC	CSAIPGQGTYEQYF
TRBV18	NA	TRBJ2-5	TRBD2	TGTGCCAGCTCACCCGTGGGGACTAGCGGGACCCAAGAGACCCAGTACTTC	CASSPVGTSGTQETQYF
TRBV4-1	NA	TRBJ1-2	NA	TGCGCCAGCAGCCAAGAAGGGCAGTACTTATACGGCTACACCTTC	CASSQEGQYLYGYTF
TRBV20-1	NA	TRBJ1-1	TRBD1	TGCAGTGCTACTTCGCCTACAGGGGGGACTGAAGCTTTCTTT	CSATSPTGGTEAFF
TRBV10-3	NA	TRBJ2-3	TRBD2	TGTGCCATCAGCCGACTAGCGGGAGAGTCAGATACGCAGTATTTT	CAISRLAGESDTQYF
TRBV14	NA	TRBJ2-3	NA	TGTGCCAACAGCTACCCTTTCAATACGCAGTATTTT	CANSYPFNTQYF
TRBV5-1	NA	TRBJ2-3	NA	TGCGCCAGCAGCTTGCGCCGGGGGGCGGTCCAAACTAGCACAGATACGCAGTATTTT	CASSLRRGAVQTSTDTQYF
TRBV28	NA	TRBJ2-3	NA	TGTGCCAGCAGTTTATCCTTTACAGATACGCAGTATTTT	CASSLSFTDTQYF
TRBV10-3	NA	TRBJ2-7	NA	TGTGCCATCGGCGGGGACACAGAAGAGCAGTACTTC	CAIGGDTEEQYF
TRBV20-1	few	TRBJ2-4	NA	TGCAGTGCCCACACCAGGGGACCCAAAAACATTCAGTACTTC	CSAHTRGPKNIQYF
TRBV28	NA	TRBJ2-3	NA	TGTGCCAGCAGTGTGGACTTCCGAAGGATGGATACGCAGTATTTT	CASSVDFRRMDTQYF
TRBV2	few	TRBJ2-1	NA	TGTGCCAGCAGTATAGCCCGATCGGACAATGAGCAGTTCTTC	CASSIARSDNEQFF
TRBV19	NA	TRBJ1-2	NA	TGTGCCAGTAGTATAGATCAGAGGGGTGGCTACACCTTC	CASSIDQRGGYTF
TRBV15	once	TRBJ2-5	NA	TGTGCCACCAGCAGAGATAGGGTAGGGGAAGAGACCCTGTACTTC	CATSRDRVGEETLYF
TRBV12-3/TRBV12-4	NA	TRBJ2-5	NA	TGTGCCAGCAGCCTTAACTCGTACCAGCAAGAGACCCAGTACTTC	CASSLNSYQQETQYF
TRBV20-1	NA	TRBJ2-3	NA	TGCAGTGCTAGGGTGCAGCAGAGGGCTGGTACGCAGTATTTT	CSARVQQRAGTQYF
TRBV20-1	few	TRBJ1-2	NA	TGCAGTGCTGGGCCGGTTCTCAAGGGTGGCTACACCTTC	CSAGPVLKGGYTF
TRBV7-9	NA	TRBJ1-2	NA	TGTGCCAGCAGCTTACATCGCCAGGACTATGGCTACAGCTTC	CASSLHRQDYGYSF
TRBV29-1	many	TRBJ2-5	NA	TGCAGCGTTGGAAGTGCGCAGCAAGAGACCCAGTACTTC	CSVGSAQQETQYF
TRBV9	NA	TRBJ2-5	TRBD1	TGTGCCAGCAGCGTAAGACCGGGACAGGGGATCCAAGAGACCCAGTACTTC	CASSVRPGQGIQETQYF
TRBV28	NA	TRBJ2-1	NA	TGTACCAGCAGGGGGTCCGGCCGGGAGGAGCAGTTCTTC	CTSRGSGREEQFF
TRBV6-2/TRBV6-3	NA	TRBJ2-1	NA	TGTGCCAGCAGCCAACCGTCCCGGGGAATAGGATACGAGCAGTTCTTC	CASSQPSRGIGYEQFF
TRBV4-2	few	TRBJ1-2	NA	TGTGCCAGCAGCCAATCCAGGGCGGTGGCTGGCTACACCTTC	CASSQSRAVAGYTF
TRBV6-5	few	TRBJ2-1	NA	TGTGCCAGCAGTTACTCGAGGGATACCTACAATGAGCAGTTCTTC	CASSYSRDTYNEQFF
TRBV7-2	NA	TRBJ2-1	NA	TGTGCCAGCAGCTCGCCGGGCCTCCCCAAGTTCTTC	CASSSPGLPKFF
TRBV20-1	NA	TRBJ1-4	TRBD1	TGCAGTGCTCCCCGGGACAGCGATGAAAAACTGTTTTTT	CSAPRDSDEKLFF
TRBV4-3	few	TRBJ2-1	NA	TGCGCCAGCAGCCAGGACCCTAGCAGACTAGAGTACAATGAGCAGTTCTTC	CASSQDPSRLEYNEQFF